The rows below give T cell receptor beta chains drawn from one sample of a study of OX40 agonist ivuxolimab in advanced cancers. The data were produced by immunoSEQ multiplex PCR, yet TCRdb's version contains in-frame clones alone and is incomplete. Among about 32,000 clones, approximately 85% were seen once, and the ten largest hold approximately 59%. This material consisted of CD4+ or CD8+ T cells sorted from blood, taken in a trial of the OX40 agonist ivuxolimab. The receptor source for this set is an adult with an advanced solid tumor such as melanoma, head and neck, liver or kidney cancer. Each CDR3 is given with its conserved first and last residue. The D gene is left open where the match is weak. Expanded clones get a size class; other rows say once, few or many, or leave the size out.

>TRBV7-9|TRBJ2-1|-|-
TGTGCCAGCAGCTTAAGTGCCGGAAACTACAATGAGCAGTTCTTC
CASSLSAGNYNEQFF
>TRBV11-2|TRBJ2-3|-|-
TGTGCCAGCGGGGCTCTGCGAACCTCCACAGATACGCAGTATTTT
CASGALRTSTDTQYF
>TRBV6-5|TRBJ2-1|-|TRBD1
TGTGCCAGCAGTGCAGACAGGGAAGAGCAGTTCTTC
CASSADREEQFF
>TRBV7-6|TRBJ2-3|-|-
TGTGCCAGCAGCTTAGTGTCAGGGGGGGATACGCAGTATTTT
CASSLVSGGDTQYF
>TRBV4-3|TRBJ2-7|-|-
TGCGCCAGCAGCCAAGATTATCCCCCACAGGCCTTAAAATTCTACGAGCAGTACTTC
CASSQDYPPQALKFYEQYF
>TRBV11-2|TRBJ1-2|-|-
TGTGCCAGCAGGTGGGGGGAGCAGGGCGAGGGCTACACCTTC
CASRWGEQGEGYTF
>TRBV7-6|TRBJ2-3|few|-
TGTGCCAGCAGCCCCACTGTCACAGATACGCAGTATTTT
CASSPTVTDTQYF
>TRBV4-2|TRBJ2-2|-|-
TGTGCCAGCAGCCAAGAGCTAGCATCCACCGGGGAGCTGTTTTTT
CASSQELASTGELFF
>TRBV7-6|TRBJ2-7|-|-
TGTGCCAGCAGCTTCGGGGGGACATACGAGCAGTACTTC
CASSFGGTYEQYF
>TRBV5-6|TRBJ1-1|-|-
TGTGCCAGCAAAAAGGGAAAGGACATGAACACTGAAGCTTTCTTT
CASKKGKDMNTEAFF
>TRBV28|TRBJ1-1|-|TRBD1
TGTGCCAGCAGCCACCCCGGGACAGGTCTTGAAGCTTTCTTT
CASSHPGTGLEAFF
>TRBV2|TRBJ2-6|-|-
TGTGCCAGCAGTGACGGTTCCGGGGCCAACGTCCTGACTTTC
CASSDGSGANVLTF
>TRBV27|TRBJ2-1|-|TRBD1
TGTGCCAGCAGTCGTCCGGGACAGGGGCTACATGAGCAGTTCTTC
CASSRPGQGLHEQFF
>TRBV9|TRBJ1-1|-|-
TGTGCCAGCAGCGTAGGCCCGGGTACGAACACTGAAGCTTTCTTT
CASSVGPGTNTEAFF
>TRBV7-2|TRBJ1-3|-|-
TGTGCCAGCAGCGACAGAATCTCTGGAAACACCATATATTTT
CASSDRISGNTIYF
>TRBV2|TRBJ2-7|-|TRBD1
TGTGCCAGCAGTGGGAGCCCCGGGACAGGACCATCTAACTACGAGCAGTACTTC
CASSGSPGTGPSNYEQYF
>TRBV6-1|TRBJ2-5|once|-
TGTGCCAGCAGTGCAGGGGTGGAGCGGAGGTACCAAGAGACCCAGTACTTC
CASSAGVERRYQETQYF
>TRBV6-5|TRBJ1-3|-|-
TGTGCCAGCAGTTACAGGGGGGGGAGAAACACCATATATTTT
CASSYRGGRNTIYF